This T cell receptor (beta chain) is from a study of T cells after yellow fever vaccination. General study findings and limits: Peak timing came faster in the weaker secondary response, day 5 versus 15.

To note about this clonotype: Its antigen is not known.

The germline gives CDR1 DFQATT, CDR2 SNEGSKA (reference sequence). CDR3 length: 14 residues. V lost 0 bases and J lost 2, with 11 bases in between. Using its own MiXCR run on the 5' RACE reads, TCRdb lists one record per CDR3 protein. The profile shows 100,000 to 150,000 distinct CDR3 sequences, nearly 15% of them singletons. The clonotype originates from a man aged 18 to 29 who received the YFV17D yellow fever vaccine. This chain links TRBV20-1 with TRBJ2-7; D gene ambiguous. The sample consisted of CD8+ T cells sorted from PBMCs, taken 5 days after the yellow fever booster vaccination. In nucleotides, the CDR3 is TGCAGTGCTAGAGATCAACTGGGGACCTACGAGCAGTACTTC. Translation gives CSARDQLGTYEQYF.